These 17 T cell receptor beta chains were sequenced from one sample in a study of OX40 agonist ivuxolimab in advanced cancers. Profiling relied on immunoSEQ multiplex PCR, and the TCRdb table lists in-frame clones only, not all of them. The sample has some 59,000 clones, around 90% seen once. Specimen: CD4+ or CD8+ T cells sorted from blood, collected in a trial of the OX40 agonist ivuxolimab. Receptor source: an adult with an advanced solid tumor such as melanoma, head and neck, liver or kidney cancer.

The chain couples TRBV28 to TRBJ2-5, with D possibly matching TRBD1 (6 bases). Trimming cost V 2 bases and J 7 bases, with 14 bases left between them. This CDR3 spans 14 amino acids. Per germline, CDR1 MDHEN and CDR2 SYDVKM. The CDR3 protein is CASSLRWDTGTQYF. The CDR3, as DNA: TGTGCCAGCAGTTTAAGGTGGGACACTGGGACCCAGTACTTC.

The rearrangement links TRBV7-2 to TRBJ1-2, with 8 bases lining up with TRBD1. Germline trimming cut 1 base from V and 8 bases from J; bases unmatched to any gene: 9. This CDR3 is built from 15 residues. CDR1 is SGHTA, CDR2 FQGNSA, per germline. The CDR3 loop reads CASSLGQGATTGYTF. In DNA, the CDR3 is TGTGCCAGCAGCTTAGGGCAGGGGGCGACCACGGGCTACACCTTC. The complete variable domain, with remaining parts taken from reference TRBV7-2 and TRBJ1-2, reads GAGVSQSPSNKVTEKGKDVELRCDPISGHTALYWYRQSLGQGLEFLIYFQGNSAPDKSGLPSDRFSAERTGGSVSTLTIQRTQQEDSAVYLCASSLGQGATTGYTFGSGTRLTVV.

This clone rates as large. The V and J genes are TRBV18 and TRBJ2-2, with 10 bases that match TRBD2. Germline trimming cut 0 bases from V and 2 bases from J; bases unmatched to any gene: 12. The V gene's germline CDR1 is KGHSH and CDR2 LQKENI. This CDR3 contains 20 residues. CDR3 sequence reads: CASSPPAKLAGEINTGELFF. CDR3 bases: TGTGCCAGCTCACCACCGGCGAAGCTAGCGGGAGAAATTAACACCGGGGAGCTGTTTTTT.

The chain joins TRBV6-1 to TRBJ2-3, with a weak D call TRBD1 (6 bases). Per the germline V gene, CDR1 is MNHNS and CDR2 is SASEGT. The CDR3 is made up of 15 amino acids. Between the trimmed V and J ends, which lost 4 bases and 0 bases, there was a span of 11 bases. The CDR3 protein is CASSATGRSTDTQYF. Written as DNA, the CDR3 is TGTGCCAGCAGTGCAACAGGGCGTAGCACAGATACGCAGTATTTT.

The V gene is TRBV5-1, the J gene TRBJ1-3, with D possibly matching TRBD1 (5 bases). The CDR3 consists of 13 residues. Trimming cost V 4 bases and J 8 bases, with 13 bases left between them. Germline CDR1 reads SGHRS; CDR2 reads YFSETQ. CDR3 DNA: TGCGCCAGCAGCGCCGGATGGGGGGACACCATATATTTT. It is translated as CASSAGWGDTIYF.

The chain links TRBV12-5 to TRBJ2-3; tentatively, D is TRBD2 (6 bases). Germline-derived CDR1 and CDR2 are LGHNT and FRNRAP. This CDR3 has 13 amino acids. Trimming took off 5 bases at V and 5 bases at J, with 11 bases between the two ends. The DNA for the CDR3 is TGTGCTAGTGGTAACATCGGGGGAGATACGCAGTATTTT. As protein: CASGNIGGDTQYF.

V is TRBV5-4 and J is TRBJ1-5; no definite D call. V lost 2 bases to trimming and J lost 1 base, with 10 bases between them. Germline CDR1 reads SGHNT; CDR2 reads YYREEE (reference sequence). There are 15 residues in the CDR3. This chain's CDR3 is CASSFLVTSNQPQHF. DNA of the CDR3: TGTGCCAGCAGCTTTTTGGTAACGAGCAATCAGCCCCAGCATTTT. The variable domain in full, completed from reference TRBV5-4 and TRBJ1-5, reads ETGVTQSPTHLIKTRGQQVTLRCSSQSGHNTVSWYQQALGQGPQFIFQYYREEENGRGNFPPRFSGLQFPNYSSELNVNALELDDSALYLCASSFLVTSNQPQHFGDGTRLSIL.

The rearrangement links TRBV29-1 to TRBJ1-2; D is unresolved. This CDR3 contains 12 residues. Trimming removed 7 bases from V and 2 bases from J, with 11 bases in between. Germline CDR1 SQVTM, CDR2 ANQGSEA. CDR3 region: CSGVGRNYGYTF. CDR3 DNA sequence: TGCAGCGGGGTAGGGAGGAACTATGGCTACACCTTC.

The chain employs TRBV2 and TRBJ2-5; D not resolved. Germline loops: CDR1 SNHLY, CDR2 FYNNEI. Trimming left V 7 bases short and J 5 bases short, with 14 bases between. This CDR3 has 13 amino acids. DNA for the CDR3: TGTGCCAGCACCTCAAACCAAGTGGAGACCCAGTACTTC. Residues: CASTSNQVETQYF.

The chain recombines TRBV6-1 with TRBJ2-3; D ambiguous. This CDR3 spans 15 amino acids. Deletions cut 6 bases from V and 0 bases from J, with 13 bases between. Germline values: CDR1 MNHNS, CDR2 SASEGT. In DNA form, the CDR3 reads TGTGCCAGCAGGGGAAATAAATATAGCACAGATACGCAGTATTTT. It specifies CASRGNKYSTDTQYF.

This sequence joins TRBV10-1 and TRBJ1-5, with 11 bases aligning to TRBD1. The CDR3 extends over 18 amino acids. Germline CDR1 reads WNHNN; CDR2 reads SYGVQD (reference sequence). V lost 6 bases and J lost 3; bases outside the gene matches: 13. The CDR3 coding sequence is TGCGCCAGCAGCGTGAAAATTAGGACAGGGGGCTTCAATCAGCCCCAGCATTTT. This codes for CASSVKIRTGGFNQPQHF.

The rearrangement joins TRBV4-1 to TRBJ2-7; the D gene is possibly TRBD2 (5 bases). The CDR3 is 16 amino acids. CDR1 is MGHRA, CDR2 YSYEKL, per germline. V lost 4 bases and J lost 4, with 20 bases in between. Here the CDR3 reads CASSPIGRKGEYEQYF. The CDR3 nucleotides read TGCGCCAGCAGCCCGATTGGACGCAAGGGAGAATACGAGCAGTACTTC.

The chain has TRBV7-9 and TRBJ2-3; D not resolved. CDR3 length: 12 amino acids. Germline CDR1 reads SEHNR; CDR2 reads FQNEAQ (reference sequence). V was clipped by 1 base and J by 9 bases, with 8 bases between them. The CDR3 DNA is TGTGCCAGCAGCTTAGAAGTGGAAACGCAGTATTTT. As protein: CASSLEVETQYF.

V gene TRBV7-9 combines with J gene TRBJ2-7; D is perhaps TRBD1 (6 bases). The CDR3 sequence is 15 residues long. The V end lost 5 bases, the J end lost 2 bases, and 16 bases lay between the germline ends. Germline values: CDR1 SEHNR, CDR2 FQNEAQ (reference sequence). The CDR3 coding sequence is TGTGCCAGCAGCGTTGGGTCCGGGACAACCTACGAGCAGTACTTC. Encoded protein: CASSVGSGTTYEQYF.

The chain combines TRBV9 with TRBJ2-7; TRBD1 agrees at 7 bases. This CDR3 has 15 amino acids. J lost 4 bases, V lost 2 bases, and 9 bases had no gene match. Germline CDR1 reads SGDLS; CDR2 reads YYNGEE. This CDR3 is CASSVRDSLFYEQYF. CDR3 bases: TGTGCCAGCAGCGTCCGGGACAGCCTTTTTTACGAGCAGTACTTC.

This rearrangement joins TRBV15 to TRBJ2-3, with D possibly TRBD2 on 6 matching bases. V shed 2 bases and J shed 0 bases, with 15 bases lying between them. CDR1 is LNHNV and CDR2 is YYDKDF in the germline V gene (reference sequence). The CDR3 covers 17 residues. As DNA, the CDR3 is TGTGCCACCAGCAGATCTCGGACTATCACTAGCACAGATACGCAGTATTTT. Its protein is CATSRSRTITSTDTQYF. Full variable domain (missing parts from reference TRBV15 and TRBJ2-3): DAMVIQNPRYQVTQFGKPVTLSCSQTLNHNVMYWYQQKSSQAPKLLFHYYDKDFNNEADTPDNFQSRRPNTSFCFLDIRSPGLGDTAMYLCATSRSRTITSTDTQYFGPGTRLTVL.

The count of this clone is one. The chain links TRBV5-6 to TRBJ1-3; D uncertain. Germline values: CDR1 SGHDT, CDR2 YYEEEE. V was cut by 7 bases and J by 1 base, with 18 bases left in between. There are 16 residues in the CDR3. The CDR3 coding sequence is TGTGCCAGCCACAATTCTAGAGAGGGATCTGGAAACACCATATATTTT. It encodes CASHNSREGSGNTIYF.